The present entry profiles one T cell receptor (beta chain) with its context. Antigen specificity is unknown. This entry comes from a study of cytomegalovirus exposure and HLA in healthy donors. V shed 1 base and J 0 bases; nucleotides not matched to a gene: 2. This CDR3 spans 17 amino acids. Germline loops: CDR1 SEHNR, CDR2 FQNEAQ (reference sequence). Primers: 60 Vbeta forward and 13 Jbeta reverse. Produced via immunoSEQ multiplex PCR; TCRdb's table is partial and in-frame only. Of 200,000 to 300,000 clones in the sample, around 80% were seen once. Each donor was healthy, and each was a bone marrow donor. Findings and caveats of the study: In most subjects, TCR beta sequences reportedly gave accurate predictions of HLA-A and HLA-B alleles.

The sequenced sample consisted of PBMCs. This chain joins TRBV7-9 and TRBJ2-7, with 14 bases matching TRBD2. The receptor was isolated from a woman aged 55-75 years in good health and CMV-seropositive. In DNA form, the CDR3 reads TGTGCCAGCAGCTTAGACGGGACTAGCGGGAGCTCCTACGAGCAGTACTTC. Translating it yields CASSLDGTSGSSYEQYF.